The sequence of this TCR beta chain was determined in a study of T cell clonotyping in hematopoietic cell transplantation (dated by TCRdb to the early 2020s). About the full investigation: In the study, roughly 140 blood samples were gathered from roughly 33 consecutive transplant recipients and their related donors. Patients were recruited between 2015 and 2017 and followed until late 2020 or death. The study at large found these results: The sample size was limited, and because cells were not sorted, the contributions of CD4 and CD8 repertoires could not be separated. Broader TCR repertoire diversity after transplant was predicted by Inverse Simpson Index values from donors and from recipients before transplant. A decrease in recipient TCR diversity was observed after transplant, and a progressive increase in pathologically expanded clonotypes was seen from day 30 to day 180. Only a small fraction of recipient repertoires overlapped donor repertoires, with over 97% appearing de novo at the given depth.

The CDR3 runs 17 residues from the cysteine to the phenylalanine. The DNA shown is the 51-base CDR3, in frame from base 1. The germline V gene (reference sequence) gives CDR1 as LNHDA and CDR2 as SQIVND. V loses 3 bases, J loses 2 bases, and the germline ends lie 19 bases apart. Blood samples for TCR beta sequencing were provided by related transplant donors. Nuclei Lysis Solution was used to extract genomic DNA from fresh or cryopreserved unfractionated peripheral blood mononuclear cells. Details on this clone: Its antigen remains undetermined. One base away there is no much larger clone; base qualities are not given.

The immunoSEQ assay, a bias-controlled multiplex PCR with V- and J-specific primers, was used to amplify TCR beta CDR3 regions from genomic DNA. In a second PCR step, a proprietary barcode and Illumina adapter sequences were attached to the CDR3 amplicons. An Illumina MiSeq instrument was used for sequencing of the CDR3 libraries. In the authors' own workflow: Export and quality control were handled in immunoSEQ Analyzer 3.0, while downstream analyses relied on R Bioconductor and Immunarch. Only productive rearrangements within the normalized downsampled data set were used in the calculation of repertoire metrics. Pathologically expanded clonotypes were defined as those larger than 5 templates in the normalized cohort. Repertoire diversity was measured with the Inverse Simpson Index. To capture all clonotypes, the CMV-specificity analyses were run on the non-normalized data set. Imported from immuneACCESS, the table was reduced by TCRdb to in-frame sequences with V and J called. These copies leave out some clones; in studies compared against another copy, an unresolved V gene accounts for under half, and the cause of the remainder is not known. The D gene and trimming were derived from the DNA, and the V and J assignments and clone size from that table. This sample lists roughly 27,000 clones; 90% to 96% were detected once. The ten largest clones take up about 1.3% of the sample.

The V and J segments used are TRBV19 and TRBJ2-5, with a weak D call of TRBD1 (6 bases match). This TCR came from a man aged 50 or older in good health. Some clones in this sample may be carry-over from other donors' samples. What was sequenced was peripheral blood mononuclear cells. The DNA sequence follows: TGTGCCAGTAGTATCCAGCTTTGGACAGTGGAACAAGAGACCCAGTACTTC. It translates as CASSIQLWTVEQETQYF.